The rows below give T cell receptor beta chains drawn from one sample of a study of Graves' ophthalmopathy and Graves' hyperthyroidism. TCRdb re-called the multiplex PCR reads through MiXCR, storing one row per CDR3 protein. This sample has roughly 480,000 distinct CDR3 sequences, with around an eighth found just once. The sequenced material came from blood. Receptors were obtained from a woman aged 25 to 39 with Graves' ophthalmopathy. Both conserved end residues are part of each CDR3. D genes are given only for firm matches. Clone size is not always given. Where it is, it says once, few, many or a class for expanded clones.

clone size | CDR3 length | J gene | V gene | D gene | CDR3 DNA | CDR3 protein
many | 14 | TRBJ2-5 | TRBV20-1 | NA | TGCAGTGCTAGGGCAGTTCGAGGGATGCAGACCCAGTACTTC | CSARAVRGMQTQYF
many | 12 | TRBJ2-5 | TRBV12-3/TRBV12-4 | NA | TGTGCCAGCAACCGATTCGGAGAGACCCAGTACTTC | CASNRFGETQYF
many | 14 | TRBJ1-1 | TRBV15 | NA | TGTGCCACCAGCCCCTACGGGGGGAACACTGAAGCTTTCTTT | CATSPYGGNTEAFF
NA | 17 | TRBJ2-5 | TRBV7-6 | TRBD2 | TGTGCCAGCAGCTTAGGTCTACTAGCGGGAGTTATGGAGACCCAGTACTTC | CASSLGLLAGVMETQYF
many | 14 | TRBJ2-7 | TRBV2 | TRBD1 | TGTGCCAGCAGTACAGGGGGCATTTCCTACGAGCAGTACTTC | CASSTGGISYEQYF
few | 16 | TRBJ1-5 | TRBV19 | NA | TGTGCCAGTAGTCGGGGGGCCCACTATAGCAATCAGCCCCAGCATTTT | CASSRGAHYSNQPQHF
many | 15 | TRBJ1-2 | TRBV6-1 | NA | TGTGCCAGCAGGAAGGTTTCGGACACCGGCTATGGCTACACCTTC | CASRKVSDTGYGYTF
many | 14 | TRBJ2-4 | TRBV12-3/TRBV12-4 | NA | TGTGCCAGCAGTTTGGGGAGAAACAAAAACATTCAGTACTTC | CASSLGRNKNIQYF
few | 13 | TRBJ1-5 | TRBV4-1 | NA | TGCGCCAGCAGCCAGGGCTCAGGACAGCCCCAGCATTTT | CASSQGSGQPQHF
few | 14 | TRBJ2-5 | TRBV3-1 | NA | TGTGCCAGCAGCCAGTGGGCCCAGCAAGAGACCCAGTACTTC | CASSQWAQQETQYF
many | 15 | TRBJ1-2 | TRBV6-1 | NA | TGTGCCAGCAGTCTCGGGGCAGGGTCGGCGGATGGCTACACCTTC | CASSLGAGSADGYTF
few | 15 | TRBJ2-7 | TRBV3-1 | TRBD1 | TGTGCCAGCAGCCAATGGAGACAGGGGGCCTACGAGCAGTACTTC | CASSQWRQGAYEQYF
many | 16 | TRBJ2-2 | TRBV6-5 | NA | TGTGCCAGCAGTTACTCGATGGCAGGGGACACCGGGGAGCTGTTTTTT | CASSYSMAGDTGELFF
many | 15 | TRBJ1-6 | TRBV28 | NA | TGTGCCAGCAACTTCATCGGGGAGAATAATTCACCCCTCCACTTT | CASNFIGENNSPLHF
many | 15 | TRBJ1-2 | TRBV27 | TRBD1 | TGTGCCAGCAGTTTTGGGGACAGGTTTCACTATGGCTACACCTTC | CASSFGDRFHYGYTF
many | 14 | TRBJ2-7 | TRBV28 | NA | TGTGCCAGCATTGGGAGGCCGAACTCCTACGAGCAGTACTTC | CASIGRPNSYEQYF
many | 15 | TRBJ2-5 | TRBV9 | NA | TGTGCCAGCAGCGTAGCAGTCTCGGATGGGGAGACCCAGTACTTC | CASSVAVSDGETQYF
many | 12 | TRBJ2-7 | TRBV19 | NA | TGTGCCTGTTCTAGCGCAGGCTACGAGCAGTACTTC | CACSSAGYEQYF
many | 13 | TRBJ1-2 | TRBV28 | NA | TGTGCCAGCAGTTCCGGGACACTTTATGGCTACACCTTC | CASSSGTLYGYTF
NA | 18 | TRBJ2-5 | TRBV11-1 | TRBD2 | TGTGCCAGCAGTCCTAAGGGACTAGCGGGAGGGCCTCAAGAGACCCAGTACTTC | CASSPKGLAGGPQETQYF
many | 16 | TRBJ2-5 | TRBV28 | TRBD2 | TGTGCCAGCAGTTTCGAGGGGAGGGCAAATCAAGAGACCCAGTACTTC | CASSFEGRANQETQYF
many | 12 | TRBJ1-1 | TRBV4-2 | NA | TGTGCCAGCAACCTAAGGGGCTCTGAAGCTTTCTTT | CASNLRGSEAFF
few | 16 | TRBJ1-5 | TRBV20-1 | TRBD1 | TGCAGTGCAACGGGACAGGGAAATGTCCAAAATCAGCCCCAGCATTTT | CSATGQGNVQNQPQHF
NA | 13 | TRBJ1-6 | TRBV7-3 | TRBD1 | TGTGCCAGCAGCTCCACGACAGGGTCACCCCTCCACTTT | CASSSTTGSPLHF